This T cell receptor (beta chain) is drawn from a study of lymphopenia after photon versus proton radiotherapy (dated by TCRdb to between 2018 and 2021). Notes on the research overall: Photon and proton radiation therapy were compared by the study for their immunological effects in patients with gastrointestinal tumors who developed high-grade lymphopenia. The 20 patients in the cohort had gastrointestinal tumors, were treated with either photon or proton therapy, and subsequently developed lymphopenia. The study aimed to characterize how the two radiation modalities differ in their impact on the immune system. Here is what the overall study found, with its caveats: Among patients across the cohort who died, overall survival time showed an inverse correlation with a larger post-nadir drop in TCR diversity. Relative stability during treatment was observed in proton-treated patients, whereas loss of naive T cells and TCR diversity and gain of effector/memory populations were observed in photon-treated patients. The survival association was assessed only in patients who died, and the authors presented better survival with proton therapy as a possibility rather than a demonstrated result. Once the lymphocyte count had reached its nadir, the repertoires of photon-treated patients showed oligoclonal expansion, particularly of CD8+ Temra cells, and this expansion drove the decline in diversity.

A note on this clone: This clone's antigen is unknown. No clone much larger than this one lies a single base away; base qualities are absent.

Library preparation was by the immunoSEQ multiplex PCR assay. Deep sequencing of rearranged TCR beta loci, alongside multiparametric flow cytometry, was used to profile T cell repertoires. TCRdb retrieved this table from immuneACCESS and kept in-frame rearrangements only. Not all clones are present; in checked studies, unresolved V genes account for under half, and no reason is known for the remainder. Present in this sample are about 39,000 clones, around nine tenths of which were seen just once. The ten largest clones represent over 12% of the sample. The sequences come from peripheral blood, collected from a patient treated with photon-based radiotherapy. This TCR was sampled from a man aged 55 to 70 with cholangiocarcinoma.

The sequenced DNA is TGTGCCAGCAGTAGAGGTCAGGGGGCGGAAAAACTGTTTTTT. Translated, it gives CASSRGQGAEKLFF. The V and J segments used are TRBV28 and TRBJ1-4, and TRBD1 matches 8 of the central bases. Trimming leaves V shorter by 5 bases and J shorter by 8 bases, with the junction holding 7 bases beyond the gene matches. The CDR3 spans 14 residues, from the cysteine through the phenylalanine. Only the CDR3 region is kept as DNA, spanning 42 bases read in frame from base 1. Via the germline V gene, CDR1 is MDHEN and CDR2 SYDVKM.